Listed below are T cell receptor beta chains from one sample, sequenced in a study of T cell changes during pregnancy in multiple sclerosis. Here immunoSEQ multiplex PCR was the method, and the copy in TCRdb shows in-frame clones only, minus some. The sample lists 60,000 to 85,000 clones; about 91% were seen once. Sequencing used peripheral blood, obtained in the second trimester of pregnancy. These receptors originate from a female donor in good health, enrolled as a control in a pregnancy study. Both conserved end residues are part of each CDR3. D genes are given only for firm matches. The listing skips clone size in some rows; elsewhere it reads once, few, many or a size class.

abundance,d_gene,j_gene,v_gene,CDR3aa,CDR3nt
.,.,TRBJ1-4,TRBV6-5,CASSYSSGREKLFF,TGTGCCAGCAGTTACTCTTCAGGGCGTGAAAAACTGTTTTTT
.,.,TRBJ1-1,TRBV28,CASSFYRVGNTEAFF,TGTGCCAGCAGTTTTTACAGGGTTGGGAACACTGAAGCTTTCTTT
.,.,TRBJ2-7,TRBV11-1,CASSAGPPGNYYEQYF,TGTGCCAGCAGCGCAGGCCCTCCCGGGAACTACTACGAGCAGTACTTC
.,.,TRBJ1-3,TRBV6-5,CASTLEARSGNTIYF,TGTGCCAGCACTTTAGAGGCCCGCTCTGGAAACACCATATATTTT
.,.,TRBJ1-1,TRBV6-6,CASTLGPAGDTEAFF,TGTGCCAGCACCTTAGGACCGGCGGGGGACACTGAAGCTTTCTTT
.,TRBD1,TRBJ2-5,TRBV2,CASSVGQGKETQYF,TGTGCCAGCAGTGTAGGACAGGGGAAAGAGACCCAGTACTTC
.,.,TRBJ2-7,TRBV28,CASSWDNGPYEQYF,TGTGCCAGCAGTTGGGACAACGGACCCTACGAGCAGTACTTC
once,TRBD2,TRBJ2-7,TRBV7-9,CASSLVFSGSHEQYF,TGTGCCAGCAGCTTAGTTTTCAGCGGGAGCCACGAGCAGTACTTC
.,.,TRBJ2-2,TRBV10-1,CASRETPSEAGELFF,TGCGCCAGCAGGGAGACTCCCTCGGAGGCCGGGGAGCTGTTTTTT
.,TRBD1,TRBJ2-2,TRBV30,CASSPTGTGGFTGELFF,TGTGCCTCATCGCCTACAGGGACAGGGGGGTTTACCGGGGAGCTGTTTTTT
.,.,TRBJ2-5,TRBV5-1,CASSLVQDYQETQYF,TGCGCCAGCAGCTTGGTGCAGGACTATCAAGAGACCCAGTACTTC
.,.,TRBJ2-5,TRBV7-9,CASSFINQETQYF,TGTGCCAGCAGCTTTATAAACCAAGAGACCCAGTACTTC
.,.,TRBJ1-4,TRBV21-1,CASGLTGLNEKLFF,TGTGCCAGCGGGCTGACAGGGCTCAATGAAAAACTGTTTTTT
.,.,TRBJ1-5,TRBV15,CATSREGIQPQHF,TGTGCCACCAGCAGGGAGGGGATCCAGCCCCAGCATTTT
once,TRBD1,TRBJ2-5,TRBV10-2,CASSHGRGWETQYF,TGCGCCAGCTCCCACGGCAGGGGGTGGGAGACCCAGTACTTC